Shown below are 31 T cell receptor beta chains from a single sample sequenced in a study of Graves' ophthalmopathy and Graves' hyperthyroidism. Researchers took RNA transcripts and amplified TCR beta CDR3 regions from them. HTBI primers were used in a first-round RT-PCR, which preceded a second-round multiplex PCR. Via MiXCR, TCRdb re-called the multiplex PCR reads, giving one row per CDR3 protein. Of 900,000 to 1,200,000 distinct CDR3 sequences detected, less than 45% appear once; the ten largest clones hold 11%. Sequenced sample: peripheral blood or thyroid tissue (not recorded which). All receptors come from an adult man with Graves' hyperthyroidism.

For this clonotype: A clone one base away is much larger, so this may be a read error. The CDR3 here is CAGSLGRGLGGYTF. CDR3 nucleotide sequence: TGTGCCGGCAGCTTGGGGCGGGGCCTTGGAGGCTACACCTTC. This chain joins TRBV5-8 and TRBJ1-2, with a possible D match to TRBD1 (5 bases). The germline V gene encodes CDR1 SGHTS and CDR2 YDEGEE. The CDR3 covers 14 residues.

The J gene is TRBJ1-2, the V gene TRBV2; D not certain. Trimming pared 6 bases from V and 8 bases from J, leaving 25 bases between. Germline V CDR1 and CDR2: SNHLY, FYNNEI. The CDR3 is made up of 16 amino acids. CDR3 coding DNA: TGTGCCAGCAGCGCAACCCTCGGACGGCTGCCCTGGGGCTACACCTTC. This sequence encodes CASSATLGRLPWGYTF.

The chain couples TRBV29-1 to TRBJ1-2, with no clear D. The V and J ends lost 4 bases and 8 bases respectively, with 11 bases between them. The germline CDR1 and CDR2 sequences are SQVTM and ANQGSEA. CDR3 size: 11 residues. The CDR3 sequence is CSVGIGGGYTF. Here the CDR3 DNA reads TGCAGCGTTGGTATAGGAGGGGGCTACACCTTC.

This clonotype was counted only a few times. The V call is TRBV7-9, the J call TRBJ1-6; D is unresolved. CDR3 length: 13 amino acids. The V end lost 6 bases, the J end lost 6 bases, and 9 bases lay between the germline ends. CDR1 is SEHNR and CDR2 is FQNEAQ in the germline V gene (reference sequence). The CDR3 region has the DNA TGTGCCAGCAGTTCCGGGTCTAATTCACCCCTCCACTTT. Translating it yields CASSSGSNSPLHF.

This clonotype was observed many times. CDR3 amino acids: CASSSTGSYEQYF. CDR3 DNA: TGTGCCAGCAGCTCGACAGGCTCCTACGAGCAGTACTTC. The chain employs TRBV7-7 and TRBJ2-7, with D maybe TRBD1 (6 bases). This CDR3 has 13 amino acids. V was clipped by 4 bases and J by 0 bases, with 7 bases between them. Germline loops: CDR1 SSHAT, CDR2 FNYEAQ (reference sequence).

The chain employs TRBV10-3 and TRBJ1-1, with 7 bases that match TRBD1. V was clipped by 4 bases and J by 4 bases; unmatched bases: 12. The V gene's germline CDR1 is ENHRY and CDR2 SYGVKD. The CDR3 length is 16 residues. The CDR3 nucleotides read TGTGCCATCAGTGCCCGGGACAGTTTAATGAGCACTGAAGCTTTCTTT. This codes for CAISARDSLMSTEAFF.

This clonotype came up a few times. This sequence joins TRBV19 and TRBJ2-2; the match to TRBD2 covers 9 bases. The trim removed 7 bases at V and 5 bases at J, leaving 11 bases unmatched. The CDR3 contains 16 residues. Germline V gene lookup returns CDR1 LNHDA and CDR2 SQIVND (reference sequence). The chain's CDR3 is CASKAQTSGKTGELFF. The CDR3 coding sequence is TGTGCCAGTAAAGCCCAGACTAGCGGAAAAACCGGGGAGCTGTTTTTT.

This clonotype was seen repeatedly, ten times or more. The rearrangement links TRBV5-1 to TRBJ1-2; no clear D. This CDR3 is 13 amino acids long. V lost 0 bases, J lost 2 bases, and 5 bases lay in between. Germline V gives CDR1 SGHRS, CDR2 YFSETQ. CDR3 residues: CASSLDANYGYTF. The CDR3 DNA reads TGCGCCAGCAGCTTGGACGCGAACTATGGCTACACCTTC.

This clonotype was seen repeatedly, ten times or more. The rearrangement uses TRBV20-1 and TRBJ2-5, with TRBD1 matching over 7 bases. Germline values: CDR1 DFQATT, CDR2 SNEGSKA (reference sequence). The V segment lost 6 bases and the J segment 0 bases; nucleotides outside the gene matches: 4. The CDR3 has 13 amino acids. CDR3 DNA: TGCAGTGCCCAGGGGACAGACCAAGAGACCCAGTACTTC. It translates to CSAQGTDQETQYF.

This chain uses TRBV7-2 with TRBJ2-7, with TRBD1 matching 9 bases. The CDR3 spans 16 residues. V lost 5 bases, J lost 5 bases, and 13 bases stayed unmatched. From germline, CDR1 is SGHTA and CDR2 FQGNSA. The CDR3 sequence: CASSRLNRGLRNEQYF. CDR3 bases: TGTGCCAGCAGCCGATTGAACAGGGGGCTCCGTAACGAGCAGTACTTC.

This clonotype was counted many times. The CDR3 DNA is TGTGCCAGCAGTCAGGCTGTGGGGGGCGCAGACCATGGCTACACCTTC. It is translated as CASSQAVGGADHGYTF. This rearrangement joins TRBV7-6 to TRBJ1-2; possibly TRBD1 for D (6 bases). Trimming left V 6 bases short and J 6 bases short, with 23 bases between. Germline CDR1 SGHVS, CDR2 FNYEAQ. The CDR3 runs to 16 residues.

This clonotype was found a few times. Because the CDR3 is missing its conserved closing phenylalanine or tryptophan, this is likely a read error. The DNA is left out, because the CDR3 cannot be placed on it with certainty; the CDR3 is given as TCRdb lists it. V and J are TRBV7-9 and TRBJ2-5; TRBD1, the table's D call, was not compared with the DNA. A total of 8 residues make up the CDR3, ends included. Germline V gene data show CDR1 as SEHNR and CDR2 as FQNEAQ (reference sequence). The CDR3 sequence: CASRAQGV.

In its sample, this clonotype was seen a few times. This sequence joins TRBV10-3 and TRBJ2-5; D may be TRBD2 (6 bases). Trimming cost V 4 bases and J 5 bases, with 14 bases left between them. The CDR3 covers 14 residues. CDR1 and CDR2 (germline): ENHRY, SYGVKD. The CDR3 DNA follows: TGTGCCATCAGTGCGGGAGTCCGTGGGGAGACCCAGTACTTC. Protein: CAISAGVRGETQYF.

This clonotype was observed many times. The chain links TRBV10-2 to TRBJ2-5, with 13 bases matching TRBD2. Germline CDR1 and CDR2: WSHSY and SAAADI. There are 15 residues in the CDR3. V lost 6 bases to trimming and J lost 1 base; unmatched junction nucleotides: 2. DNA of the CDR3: TGCGCCAGCAGAAGACTAGCGGGGGGCCAAGAGACCCAGTACTTC. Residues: CASRRLAGGQETQYF.

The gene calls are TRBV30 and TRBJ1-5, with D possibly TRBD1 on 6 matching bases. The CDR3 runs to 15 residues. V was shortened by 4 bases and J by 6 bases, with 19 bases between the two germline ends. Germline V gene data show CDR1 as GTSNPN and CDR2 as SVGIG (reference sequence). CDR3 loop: CAWTQSGVRSQPQHF. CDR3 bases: TGTGCCTGGACCCAATCAGGGGTAAGGAGTCAGCCCCAGCATTTT.

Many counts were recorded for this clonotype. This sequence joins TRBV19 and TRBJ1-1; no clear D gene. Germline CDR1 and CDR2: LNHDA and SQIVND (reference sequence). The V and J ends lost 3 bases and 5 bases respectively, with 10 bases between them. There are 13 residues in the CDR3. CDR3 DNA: TGTGCCAGTAGTATCGTCCCGGCTACTGAAGCTTTCTTT. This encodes CASSIVPATEAFF.

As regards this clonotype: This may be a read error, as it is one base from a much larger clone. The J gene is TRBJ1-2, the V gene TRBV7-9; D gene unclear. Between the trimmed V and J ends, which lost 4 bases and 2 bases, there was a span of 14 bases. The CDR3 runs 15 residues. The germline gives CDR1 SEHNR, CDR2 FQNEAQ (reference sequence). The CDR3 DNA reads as TGTGCCAGCAGCTGGGAACCAGGACCCAACTATGGCTACACCTTC. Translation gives CASSWEPGPNYGYTF. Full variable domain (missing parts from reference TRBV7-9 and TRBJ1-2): DTGVSQNPRHKITKRGQNVTFRCDPISEHNRLYWYRQTLGQGPEFLTYFQNEAQLEKSRLLSDRFSAERPKGSFSTLEIQRTEQGDSAMYLCASSWEPGPNYGYTFGSGTRLTVV.

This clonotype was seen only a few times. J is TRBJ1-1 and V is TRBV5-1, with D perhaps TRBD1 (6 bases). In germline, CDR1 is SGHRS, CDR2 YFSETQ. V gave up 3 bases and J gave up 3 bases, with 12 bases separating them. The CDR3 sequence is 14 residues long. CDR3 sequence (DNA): TGCGCCAGCAGCTCCGGGGGCGATGACACTGAAGCTTTCTTT. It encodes CASSSGGDDTEAFF.

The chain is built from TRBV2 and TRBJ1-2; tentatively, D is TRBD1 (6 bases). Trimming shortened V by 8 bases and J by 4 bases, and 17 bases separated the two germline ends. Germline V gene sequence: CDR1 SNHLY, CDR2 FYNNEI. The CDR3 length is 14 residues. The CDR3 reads CASGANQGPYGYTF. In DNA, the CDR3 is TGTGCCAGCGGAGCAAACCAGGGGCCCTATGGCTACACCTTC.

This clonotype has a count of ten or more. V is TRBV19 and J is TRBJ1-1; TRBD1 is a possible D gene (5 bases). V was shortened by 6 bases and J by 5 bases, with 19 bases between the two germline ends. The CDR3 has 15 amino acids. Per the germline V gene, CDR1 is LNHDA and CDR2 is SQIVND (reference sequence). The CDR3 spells CASRGGRGDDTEAFF. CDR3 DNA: TGTGCCAGTAGAGGCGGAAGGGGAGATGATACTGAAGCTTTCTTT.

The CDR3 DNA reads TGTGCCAGCGGGGTGGCCCTCCGGGGCGAGCATTTT. Protein: CASGVALRGEHF. The gene calls are TRBV2 and TRBJ1-5, with TRBD1 as a possible D gene (5 bases). The ends were cut back, 8 bases at V and 14 bases at J, with 19 bases in the middle. The CDR3 loop spans 12 amino acids. Germline V gene lookup returns CDR1 SNHLY and CDR2 FYNNEI.

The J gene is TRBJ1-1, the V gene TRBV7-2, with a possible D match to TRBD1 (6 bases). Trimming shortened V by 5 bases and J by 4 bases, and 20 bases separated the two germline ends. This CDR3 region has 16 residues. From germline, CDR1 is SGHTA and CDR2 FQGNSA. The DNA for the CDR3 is TGTGCCAGCAGCCATGTCGGGGGGCCGGTCCCCACTGAAGCTTTCTTT. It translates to CASSHVGGPVPTEAFF.

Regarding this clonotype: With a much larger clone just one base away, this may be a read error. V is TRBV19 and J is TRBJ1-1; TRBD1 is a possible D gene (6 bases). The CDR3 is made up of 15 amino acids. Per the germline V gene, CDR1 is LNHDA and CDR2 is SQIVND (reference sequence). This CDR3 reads CAGSSRGGADTEAFF. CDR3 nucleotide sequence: TGTGCCGGTAGTAGTCGGGGGGGCGCGGACACTGAAGCTTTCTTT.

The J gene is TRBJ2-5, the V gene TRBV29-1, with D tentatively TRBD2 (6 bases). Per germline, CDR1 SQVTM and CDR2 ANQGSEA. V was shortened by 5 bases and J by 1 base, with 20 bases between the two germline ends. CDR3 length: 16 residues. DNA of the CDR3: TGCAGCGTTCGTGGAGGGCTAGCGAACTTCCAAGAGACCCAGTACTTC. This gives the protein CSVRGGLANFQETQYF.

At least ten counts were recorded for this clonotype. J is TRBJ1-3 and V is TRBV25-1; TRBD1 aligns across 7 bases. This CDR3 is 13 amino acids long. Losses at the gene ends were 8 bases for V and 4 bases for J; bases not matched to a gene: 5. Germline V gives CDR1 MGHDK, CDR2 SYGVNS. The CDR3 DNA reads TGTGCCAGCGGCCGGACAGGCGGAAACACCATATATTTT. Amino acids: CASGRTGGNTIYF.

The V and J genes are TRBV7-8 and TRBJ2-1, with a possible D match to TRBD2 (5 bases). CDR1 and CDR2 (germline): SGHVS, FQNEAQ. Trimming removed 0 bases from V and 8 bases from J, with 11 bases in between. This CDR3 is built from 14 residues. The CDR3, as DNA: TGTGCCAGCAGCTTAGCGCGGGCCTCGGATGAGCAGTTCTTC. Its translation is CASSLARASDEQFF.

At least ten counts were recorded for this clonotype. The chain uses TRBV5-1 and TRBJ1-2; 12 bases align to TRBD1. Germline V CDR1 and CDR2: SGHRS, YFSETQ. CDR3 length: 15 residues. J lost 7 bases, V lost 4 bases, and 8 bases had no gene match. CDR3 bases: TGCGCCAGCAGCCCGGGACAGGGGGCCGTATTTGGCTACACCTTC. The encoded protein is CASSPGQGAVFGYTF.

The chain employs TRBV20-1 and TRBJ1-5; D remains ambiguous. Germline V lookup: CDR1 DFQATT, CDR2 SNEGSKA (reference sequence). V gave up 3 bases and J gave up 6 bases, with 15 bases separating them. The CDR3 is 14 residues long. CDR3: CSASLGIGGQPQHF. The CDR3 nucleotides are TGCAGTGCTAGTCTCGGTATTGGTGGTCAGCCCCAGCATTTT.

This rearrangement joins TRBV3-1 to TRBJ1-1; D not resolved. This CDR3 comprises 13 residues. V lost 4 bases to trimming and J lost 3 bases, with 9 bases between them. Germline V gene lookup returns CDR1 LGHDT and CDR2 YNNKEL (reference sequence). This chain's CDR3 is CASSPLVDTEAFF. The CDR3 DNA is TGTGCCAGCAGCCCCCTCGTGGACACTGAAGCTTTCTTT.

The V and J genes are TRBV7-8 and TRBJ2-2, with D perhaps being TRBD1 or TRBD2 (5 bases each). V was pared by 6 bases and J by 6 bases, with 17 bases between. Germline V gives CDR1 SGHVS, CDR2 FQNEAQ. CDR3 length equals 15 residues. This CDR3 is CASRSGTRTSGELFF. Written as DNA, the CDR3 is TGTGCCAGCAGGTCTGGGACCAGGACATCCGGGGAGCTGTTTTTT.

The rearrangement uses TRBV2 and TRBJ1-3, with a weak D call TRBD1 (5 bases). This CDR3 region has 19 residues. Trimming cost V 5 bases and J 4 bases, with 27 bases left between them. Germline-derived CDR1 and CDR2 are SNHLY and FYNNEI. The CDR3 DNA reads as TGTGCCAGCAGTTACTCGAGACACGACAGAATTCTTCCCGGAAACACCATATATTTT. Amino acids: CASSYSRHDRILPGNTIYF.